The TCR beta chain under discussion was sequenced for a study of shared clonotypes between healthy human individuals. Study in general: The plates for each donor numbered three CD4 naive, three CD4 memory, two CD8 naive and one CD8 memory.

Study observations and caveats: Relative to their counterparts shared across all four donors, non-shared clonotypes exhibited diminished generation probabilities.

Of note for this clone: Its matching antigen is unknown.

Nashville, Tennessee was home to all donors, who were Caucasian adults. The protocol was immunoSEQ multiplex PCR, while the TCRdb copy is restricted to in-frame clones and leaves out a portion. The sample has 330,000 or so clones, 74% seen once; the top ten hold 10% to 13%. Germline V gives CDR1 MNHEY, CDR2 SMNVEV (reference sequence). V was pared by 5 bases and J by 2 bases, with 15 bases of the junction left unmatched. This CDR3 comprises 18 residues. The chain links TRBV27 to TRBJ1-5; 7 bases are a match to TRBD1. What was sequenced was memory CD4+ T cells sorted from blood. Indicated subset: CD45RA-negative fraction. This sequence was found in a young man in good health. The CDR3 loop is CASSPSKFNRGGNQPQHF. DNA for the CDR3: TGTGCCAGCAGTCCATCGAAATTCAACAGGGGTGGCAATCAGCCCCAGCATTTT.